These 23 T cell receptor beta chains were sequenced from one sample in a study of blood T cells in healthy people across ages. Sample-barcoded 5' priming and a J-beta primer mix drove a second PCR of 7 to 11 cycles. From the 5' RACE reads, TCRdb called clonotypes with MiXCR, one entry per CDR3 protein. The sample lists hundreds of thousands of distinct CDR3 sequences; roughly 64% were seen once. Sequenced material: blood. These receptors came from a man under 40 in good health.

The chain is built from TRBV28 and TRBJ2-7; D gene uncertain. This CDR3 is 13 amino acids long. V gave up 6 bases and J gave up 4 bases, with 13 bases separating them. Germline assignment: CDR1 MDHEN and CDR2 SYDVKM. The CDR3 protein is CASRRPTAYEQYF. The CDR3 DNA is TGTGCCAGCAGAAGGCCGACGGCATACGAGCAGTACTTC.

The chain has TRBV20-1 and TRBJ2-4; D is unresolved. Trimming left V 3 bases short and J 3 bases short, with 6 bases between. There are 12 residues in the CDR3. Germline assignment: CDR1 DFQATT and CDR2 SNEGSKA (reference sequence). This CDR3 is CSASVNKNIQYF. The DNA of the CDR3 is TGCAGTGCTAGTGTCAACAAAAACATTCAGTACTTC.

This rearrangement joins TRBV7-9 to TRBJ2-5; either TRBD1 or TRBD2 may fit D (5 bases each). TRBJ2-4 explains the end of the DNA better; the J call may be wrong. CDR1 is SEHNR and CDR2 is FQNEAQ in the germline V gene (reference sequence). The CDR3 sequence is 15 residues long. CDR3 coding DNA: TGTGCCAGCAGCTTCTATACGGGACCCGGGAACATTCAGTACTTC. This translates into CASSFYTGPGNIQYF.

V and J are TRBV5-1 and TRBJ2-5; 10 bases match TRBD2. The J call may be wrong; the DNA end is better matched by TRBJ2-7. The CDR3 has 16 amino acids. Germline CDR1 reads SGHRS; CDR2 reads YFSETQ. CDR3 sequence (DNA): TGCGCCAGCAGCCGAGCGGGGGGGATACTAGACTACGAGCAGTACTTC. Protein sequence: CASSRAGGILDYEQYF.

This clonotype was observed a handful of times. This sequence joins TRBV27 and TRBJ1-2, with TRBD1 matching 8 bases. CDR1 and CDR2 from the germline V gene are MNHEY and SMNVEV (reference sequence). V dropped 5 bases and J dropped 3; count of bases not matched to a gene: 2. The CDR3 runs to 13 residues. The CDR3 DNA is TGTGCCAGCAGTGTACAGGGGGACTATGGCTACACCTTC. Protein sequence: CASSVQGDYGYTF.

The rearrangement joins TRBV20-1 to TRBJ2-7; TRBD1 matches 12 bases. This CDR3 spans 15 amino acids. The germline gives CDR1 DFQATT, CDR2 SNEGSKA (reference sequence). V shed 0 bases and J 7 bases; nucleotides not matched to a gene: 7. Here the CDR3 DNA reads TGCAGTGCTAGAGATCCCCGGGACAGGGGGCGTGAGCAGTACTTC. Translating gives CSARDPRDRGREQYF.

With regard to this clonotype: Its ends do not fully match the called genes, so a read error is possible. CDR3 loop: CASSPGMGGCTF. The CDR3 DNA is TGTGCCAGCAGTCCTGGTATGGGTGGCTGCACCTTC. This chain uses TRBV12-3 or TRBV12-4 with TRBJ1-2; D is ambiguous. The CDR3 is 12 amino acids.

This clonotype was observed many times. The genes are TRBV20-1 and TRBJ2-1; D not certain. CDR3 length: 13 amino acids. The germline V and J ends were trimmed by 4 bases and 10 bases, with 17 bases remaining between them. CDR1 and CDR2 from the germline V gene are DFQATT and SNEGSKA (reference sequence). In DNA form, the CDR3 reads TGCAGTGCTACCCGAAGGGAAGCCGGCGAGCAGTTCTTC. This encodes CSATRREAGEQFF.

This clonotype has just a few counts. This chain joins TRBV6-6 and TRBJ2-7, with a tentative D call TRBD2 (5 bases). Germline loops: CDR1 MNHNY, CDR2 SVGAGI (reference sequence). This CDR3 contains 15 residues. The ends were cut back, 2 bases at V and 5 bases at J, with 16 bases in the middle. CDR3 bases: TGTGCCAGCAGTTACGCCCCCGGGATCATCAACGAGCAGTACTTC. Translation: CASSYAPGIINEQYF.

This clonotype has just a few counts. The rearrangement joins TRBV28 to TRBJ2-1; 9 bases are shared with TRBD1. V gave up 5 bases and J gave up 5 bases; unmatched junction bases: 7. The CDR3 extends over 15 amino acids. The V gene's germline CDR1 is MDHEN and CDR2 SYDVKM. The CDR3 sequence is CASSVPGQGNNEQFF. In DNA form, the CDR3 reads TGTGCCAGCAGTGTACCGGGACAGGGCAACAATGAGCAGTTCTTC.

The CDR3 here is CSARDSPTLYEQYF. The CDR3 DNA follows: TGCAGTGCTAGAGACTCCCCGACCCTCTATGAGCAGTACTTC. The rearrangement links TRBV20-1 to TRBJ2-7, with unresolved D. Trimming removed 0 bases at V and 7 bases at J, with 16 bases between. The CDR3 length is 14 residues. Germline loops: CDR1 DFQATT, CDR2 SNEGSKA (reference sequence).

The rearrangement joins TRBV7-2 to TRBJ2-5; D gene unclear. This CDR3 has 15 residues. Per the germline V gene, CDR1 is SGHTA and CDR2 is FQGNSA. V lost 2 bases and J 7 bases, leaving 17 bases between the germline ends. The DNA of the CDR3 is TGTGCCAGCAGCTTAACTTTGGACCGTACTGGGACCCAGTACTTC. This encodes CASSLTLDRTGTQYF.

The V gene is TRBV7-2, the J gene TRBJ2-5; the D is unclear. The V and J ends lost 0 bases and 5 bases respectively, with 13 bases between them. The CDR3 loop spans 15 amino acids. CDR1 SGHTA and CDR2 FQGNSA come from the germline V gene. In nucleotides, the CDR3 is TGTGCCAGCAGCTTAGCGGGGTTGTCCGGGGAGACCCAGTACTTC. Encoded protein: CASSLAGLSGETQYF.

CDR3 sequence (DNA): TGTGCCAGCAGATCTCCATACGGATTTCCCTACGAGCAGTACTTC. Encoded protein: CASRSPYGFPYEQYF. The V gene is TRBV28, the J gene TRBJ2-7; D gene unclear. V was cut by 6 bases and J by 2 bases, with 17 bases left in between. CDR1 and CDR2 from the germline V gene are MDHEN and SYDVKM. There are 15 residues in the CDR3.

This sequence joins TRBV7-9 and TRBJ2-7; 15 bases fit TRBD2. Germline values: CDR1 SEHNR, CDR2 FQNEAQ (reference sequence). CDR3 length: 15 amino acids. V lost 5 bases to trimming and J lost 10 bases; unmatched junction nucleotides: 9. The DNA for the CDR3 is TGTGCCAGCAGCAAGGGACTAGCGGGGGGACAGATTCAGTACTTC. This translates into CASSKGLAGGQIQYF.

The chain recombines TRBV4-2 with TRBJ2-7; D might be TRBD1 (6 bases). With the DNA end fitting TRBJ2-5 better, the J assignment may be wrong. Germline assignment: CDR1 LGHNA and CDR2 YNFKEQ. The CDR3 covers 15 residues. The CDR3 region is CASSQVQGKGETQYF. Written as DNA, the CDR3 is TGTGCCAGCAGCCAAGTTCAGGGGAAGGGGGAGACCCAGTACTTC.

As regards this clonotype: An end of the junction does not agree with germline; a read error may underlie this. The V call is TRBV29-1, the J call TRBJ1-4; TRBD1 aligns across 9 bases. Germline V gives CDR1 SQVTM, CDR2 ANQGSEA. The CDR3 runs to 13 residues. The CDR3 DNA reads as TGCAGCGTTGCGGACAGGGGAAAGGAAAAGCTGTTTTTT. The encoded protein is CSVADRGKEKLFF.

The chain is built from TRBV7-9 and TRBJ2-7, with a weak D call TRBD1 (6 bases). Near its end, the DNA agrees better with TRBJ2-5, so the J call may be wrong. Germline lookup yields CDR1 SEHNR and CDR2 FQNEAQ (reference sequence). The CDR3 has 18 amino acids. The CDR3 sequence is CASSLPKMIGGLKETQYF. The CDR3 DNA reads TGTGCCAGCAGCTTGCCCAAAATGATAGGGGGATTGAAAGAGACCCAGTACTTC.

The chain employs TRBV7-9 and TRBJ1-1; D might be TRBD1 (5 bases). The V gene lost 4 bases and the J gene lost 1 base, with 19 bases spanning the gap. The germline V gene has CDR1 SEHNR and CDR2 FQNEAQ (reference sequence). The CDR3 has 17 amino acids. CDR3 DNA: TGTGCCAGCAGCTCGACCGCCCTGGGGGGTTGGAACACTGAAGCTTTCTTT. Translating it yields CASSSTALGGWNTEAFF.

The genes are TRBV2 and TRBJ2-5; D may match TRBD1 or TRBD2 (5 bases each). Germline assignment: CDR1 SNHLY and CDR2 FYNNEI. The CDR3 length is 15 residues. Deletions cut 5 bases from V and 13 bases from J, with 26 bases between. The CDR3 sequence is CASSPLEGTTNERYF. The CDR3 DNA follows: TGTGCCAGCAGTCCCCTGGAAGGGACGACCAACGAGCGGTACTTC.

This clonotype was recorded only once. The V and J genes are TRBV19 and TRBJ2-1, with D possibly being TRBD1 or TRBD2 (6 bases each). This CDR3 is 14 amino acids long. Germline lookup yields CDR1 LNHDA and CDR2 SQIVND (reference sequence). V was trimmed by 3 bases and J by 9 bases, leaving 15 bases between them. CDR3 sequence (DNA): TGTGCCAGTAGTATGGAGGGGGAATTCGGTGAGCAGTTCTTC. Translation gives CASSMEGEFGEQFF.

The V and J genes are TRBV4-3 and TRBJ2-7; 11 bases are shared with TRBD2. Germline V gives CDR1 LGHNA, CDR2 YSLEER. This CDR3 is built from 15 residues. V trimming: 2 bases; J trimming: 5 bases; junction bases outside the gene matches: 5. The CDR3 is CASSQLAGGAHEQYF. CDR3 DNA sequence: TGCGCCAGCAGCCAACTAGCGGGAGGAGCCCACGAGCAGTACTTC.

The rearrangement uses TRBV10-3 and TRBJ2-3; 9 positions agree with TRBD1. V gave up 2 bases and J gave up 3 bases; unmatched junction bases: 3. Germline values: CDR1 ENHRY, CDR2 SYGVKD. This CDR3 is built from 15 residues. CDR3 region: CAISEPDRGTDTQYF. The DNA of the CDR3 is TGTGCCATCAGTGAGCCTGACAGGGGGACAGATACGCAGTATTTT.